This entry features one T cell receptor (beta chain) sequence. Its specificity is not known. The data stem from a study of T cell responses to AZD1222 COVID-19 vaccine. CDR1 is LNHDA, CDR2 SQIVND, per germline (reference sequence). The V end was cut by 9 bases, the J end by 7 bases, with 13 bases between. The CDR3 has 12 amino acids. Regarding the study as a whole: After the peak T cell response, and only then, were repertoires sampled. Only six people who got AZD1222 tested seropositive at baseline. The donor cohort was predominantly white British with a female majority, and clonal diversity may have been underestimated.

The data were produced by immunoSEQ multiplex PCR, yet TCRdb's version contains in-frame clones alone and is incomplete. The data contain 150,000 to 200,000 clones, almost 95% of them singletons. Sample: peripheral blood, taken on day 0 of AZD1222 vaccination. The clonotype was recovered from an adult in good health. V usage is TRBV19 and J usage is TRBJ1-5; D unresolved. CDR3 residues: CASHMGRQPQHF. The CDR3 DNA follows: TGTGCCAGCCACATGGGGAGACAGCCCCAGCATTTT.